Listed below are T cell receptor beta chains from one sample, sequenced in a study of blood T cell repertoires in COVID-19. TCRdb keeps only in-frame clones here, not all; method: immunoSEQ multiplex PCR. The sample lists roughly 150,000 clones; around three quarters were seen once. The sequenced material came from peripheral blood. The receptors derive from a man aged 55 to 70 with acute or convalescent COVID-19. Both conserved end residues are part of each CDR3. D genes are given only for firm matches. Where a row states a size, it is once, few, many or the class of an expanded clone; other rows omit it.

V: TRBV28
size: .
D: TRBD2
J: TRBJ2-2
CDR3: CASSESGRANTGELFF
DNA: TGTGCCAGCAGCGAGAGCGGGAGGGCTAACACCGGGGAGCTGTTTTTT

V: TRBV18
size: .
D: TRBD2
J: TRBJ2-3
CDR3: CASSPTSGRIDTQYF
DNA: TGTGCCAGCTCACCGACTAGCGGGAGAATAGATACGCAGTATTTT

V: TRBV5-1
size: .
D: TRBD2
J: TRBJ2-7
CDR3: CASTLAGGPVAEQYF
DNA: TGCGCCAGCACCTTGGCGGGAGGGCCTGTTGCCGAGCAGTACTTC

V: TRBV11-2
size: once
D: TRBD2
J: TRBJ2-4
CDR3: CASSLEASGSMDQYF
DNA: TGTGCCAGCAGCTTAGAGGCTAGCGGGAGTATGGATCAGTACTTC

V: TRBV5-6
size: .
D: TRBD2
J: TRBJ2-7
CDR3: CASSLGGTTYEQYF
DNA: TGTGCCAGCAGCTTGGGAGGGACTACCTACGAGCAGTACTTC

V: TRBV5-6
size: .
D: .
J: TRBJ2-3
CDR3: CASSFRMGGGSTDTQYF
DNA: TGTGCCAGCAGCTTTCGTATGGGAGGAGGGAGCACAGATACGCAGTATTTT

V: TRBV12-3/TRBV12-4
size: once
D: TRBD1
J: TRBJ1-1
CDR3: CASSNRGQTEAFF
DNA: TGTGCCAGCAGCAACAGGGGGCAAACTGAAGCTTTCTTT

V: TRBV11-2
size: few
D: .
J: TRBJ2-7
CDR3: CASSLVPPSQPYEQYF
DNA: TGTGCCAGCAGCTTAGTCCCTCCTAGCCAACCCTACGAGCAGTACTTC

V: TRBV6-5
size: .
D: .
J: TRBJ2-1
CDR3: CASRATGYNEQFF
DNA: TGTGCCAGCAGGGCTACAGGTTACAATGAGCAGTTCTTC

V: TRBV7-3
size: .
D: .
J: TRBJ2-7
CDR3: CASSLPREPRPGNTYEQYF
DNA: TGTGCCAGCAGCTTACCGCGAGAACCCCGCCCAGGGAACACCTACGAGCAGTACTTC

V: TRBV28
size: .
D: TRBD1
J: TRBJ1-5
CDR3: CASSELTGAVGQPQHF
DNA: TGTGCCAGCAGTGAACTTACAGGGGCCGTGGGTCAGCCCCAGCATTTT

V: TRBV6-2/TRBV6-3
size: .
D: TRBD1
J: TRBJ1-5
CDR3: CASSLRQGAMYSNQPQHF
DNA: TGTGCCAGCAGCTTACGACAGGGGGCAATGTATAGCAATCAGCCCCAGCATTTT

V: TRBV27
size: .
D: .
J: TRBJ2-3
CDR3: CASSTLGTDTQYF
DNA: TGTGCCAGCAGTACCCTAGGCACAGATACGCAGTATTTT